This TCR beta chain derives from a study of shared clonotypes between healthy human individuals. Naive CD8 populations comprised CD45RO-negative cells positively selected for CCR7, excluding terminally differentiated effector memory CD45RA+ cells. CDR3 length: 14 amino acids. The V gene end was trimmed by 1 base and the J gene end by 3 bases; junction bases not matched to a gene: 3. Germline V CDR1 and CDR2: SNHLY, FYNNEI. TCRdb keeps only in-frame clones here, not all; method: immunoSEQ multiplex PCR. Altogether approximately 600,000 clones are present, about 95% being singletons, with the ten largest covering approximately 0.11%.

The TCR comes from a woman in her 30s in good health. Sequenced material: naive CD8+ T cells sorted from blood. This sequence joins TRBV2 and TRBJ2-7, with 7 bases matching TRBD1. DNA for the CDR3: TGTGCCAGCAGTGAAGTCAGGGGGAGCTACGAGCAGTACTTC. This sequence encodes CASSEVRGSYEQYF. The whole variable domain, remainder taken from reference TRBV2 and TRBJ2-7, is EPEVTQTPSHQVTQMGQEVILRCVPISNHLYFYWYRQILGQKVEFLVSFYNNEISEKSEIFDDQFSVERPDGSNFTLKIRSTKLEDSAMYFCASSEVRGSYEQYFGPGTRLTVT.